Each of the 27 T cell receptor beta chains below was sequenced from the same sample in a study of Graves' ophthalmopathy and Graves' hyperthyroidism. Amplification of the TCR beta CDR3 regions used RNA transcripts (as template). HTBI-primed RT-PCR formed the first round, and a multiplex PCR formed the second. MiXCR was run by TCRdb on the multiplex PCR reads, yielding one entry per CDR3 protein. The repertoire holds approximately 540,000 distinct CDR3 sequences, with about 40% as singletons. The sequenced material came from peripheral blood or thyroid tissue (not recorded which). These receptor sequences come from an adult man with Graves' hyperthyroidism.

This clonotype appeared many times. The chain recombines TRBV9 with TRBJ2-7, with a possible D match to TRBD1 (6 bases). Trimming removed 1 base at V and 5 bases at J, with 13 bases between. Germline V CDR1 and CDR2: SGDLS, YYNGEE. CDR3 length equals 14 residues. CDR3: CASSVSAGANEQYF. The DNA for the CDR3 is TGTGCCAGCAGCGTATCGGCAGGGGCCAACGAGCAGTACTTC.

This clonotype is a singleton in its sample. CDR3 coding DNA: TGTGCCAGCAGAGAGCACAGGGGATCCGATACGCAGCATTTT. Protein sequence: CASREHRGSDTQHF. The gene calls are TRBV2 and TRBJ1-5, with TRBD1 matching 7 bases. Germline CDR1 reads SNHLY; CDR2 reads FYNNEI. This CDR3 spans 14 amino acids. V trimming: 6 bases; J trimming: 13 bases; junction bases outside the gene matches: 15.

Many counts were recorded for this clonotype. The rearrangement links TRBV24-1 to TRBJ1-5; D gene ambiguous. This CDR3 region has 14 residues. CDR1 is KGHDR, CDR2 SFDVKD, per germline. Trimming stripped 0 bases from V and 6 bases from J, with 8 bases between. CDR3 in DNA: TGTGCCACCAGTGATTTGCATTCCGGTCAGCCCCAGCATTTT. Protein: CATSDLHSGQPQHF.

The chain uses TRBV6-1 and TRBJ1-1; maybe TRBD1 (5 bases). Germline CDR1 MNHNS, CDR2 SASEGT. The CDR3 contains 15 residues. V lost 7 bases, J lost 2 bases, and 17 bases lay in between. The chain's CDR3 is CASTRLGPTNTEAFF. Here the CDR3 DNA reads TGTGCCAGCACCCGGTTGGGACCGACAAACACTGAAGCTTTCTTT.

This chain connects TRBV24-1 to TRBJ1-1; 8 positions agree with TRBD1. Trimming at V came to 4 bases and at J to 4 bases, leaving 7 bases not matched to a gene. The CDR3 is 15 residues long. Germline V gives CDR1 KGHDR, CDR2 SFDVKD. CDR3 sequence (DNA): TGTGCCACCAGTGACAGGGGGCCGGTCGGCACTGAAGCTTTCTTT. As protein: CATSDRGPVGTEAFF.

This clonotype was counted many times. The V gene is TRBV4-2, the J gene TRBJ2-5; the match to TRBD1 covers 7 bases. The CDR3 runs to 15 residues. Per the germline V gene, CDR1 is LGHNA and CDR2 is YNFKEQ. J gave up 5 bases and V 0 bases, and 6 bases lay outside the gene matches. CDR3 in amino acids: CASSQDQGTAETQYF. The CDR3 DNA follows: TGTGCCAGCAGCCAAGATCAAGGGACAGCCGAGACCCAGTACTTC.

The chain is built from TRBV13 and TRBJ1-1; 7 bases match TRBD1. Germline assignment: CDR1 PRHDT and CDR2 FYEKMQ (reference sequence). This CDR3 spans 16 amino acids. V shed 5 bases and J 7 bases; nucleotides not matched to a gene: 16. CDR3 in amino acids: CASSPHSRTGGHEAFF. CDR3 in DNA: TGTGCCAGCAGCCCACACTCTCGGACAGGAGGACATGAAGCTTTCTTT.

V is TRBV15 and J is TRBJ2-2; D is tentatively TRBD1 or TRBD2 (5 bases each). The germline V gene encodes CDR1 LNHNV and CDR2 YYDKDF (reference sequence). The CDR3 spans 17 residues. Between the trimmed V and J ends, which lost 4 bases and 2 bases, there was a span of 17 bases. This chain's CDR3 is CATSIDRGRVNTGELFF. CDR3 coding DNA: TGTGCCACCAGCATTGATCGGGGCAGGGTCAACACCGGGGAGCTGTTTTTT.

This clonotype has a handful of counts. The V gene is TRBV5-1, the J gene TRBJ2-7, with TRBD1 identical over 8 bases. From germline, CDR1 is SGHRS and CDR2 YFSETQ. CDR3 size: 15 residues. The V and J ends lost 2 bases and 3 bases, in that order; junction bases with no gene match: 7. Here the CDR3 reads CASSLRGQGNYEQYF. CDR3 nucleotides: TGCGCCAGCAGCTTACGCGGACAGGGAAACTACGAGCAGTACTTC.

V gene TRBV7-9 combines with J gene TRBJ1-2; D is unresolved. This CDR3 is built from 15 residues. Trimming took off 4 bases at V and 5 bases at J, with 17 bases between the two ends. The germline V gene has CDR1 SEHNR and CDR2 FQNEAQ (reference sequence). CDR3 residues: CASSSRPSAEYGYTF. The CDR3 coding sequence is TGTGCCAGCAGCTCCCGCCCGAGCGCGGAATATGGCTACACCTTC.

The genes are TRBV5-1 and TRBJ2-3, with TRBD1 matching 8 bases. CDR1 SGHRS and CDR2 YFSETQ come from the germline V gene. There are 15 residues in the CDR3. V shed 3 bases, J shed 1 base, and the junction held 4 bases outside the gene matches. The CDR3 here is CASSYSTGGTDTQYF. The CDR3 nucleotides read TGCGCCAGCAGCTACTCGACAGGGGGCACAGATACGCAGTATTTT.

The V and J genes are TRBV5-8 and TRBJ2-2, with 8 bases identical to TRBD2. The CDR3 consists of 14 residues. The junction had 8 bases not matched to a gene; V was cut back by 7 bases and J by 6 bases. Germline V gene sequence: CDR1 SGHTS, CDR2 YDEGEE. The CDR3 reads CASGLAGGSGELFF. CDR3 in DNA: TGTGCCAGCGGCCTAGCGGGCGGTTCCGGGGAGCTGTTTTTT. The variable domain in full, with the rest retrieved from reference TRBV5-8 and TRBJ2-2, is EAGVTQSPTHLIKTRGQQATLRCSPISGHTSVYWYQQALGLGLQFLLWYDEGEERNRGNFPPRFSGRQFPNYSSELNVNALELEDSALYLCASGLAGGSGELFFGEGSRLTVL.

This clonotype showed up just a few times. This chain joins TRBV19 and TRBJ2-7; tentatively, D is TRBD2 (6 bases). The V gene's germline CDR1 is LNHDA and CDR2 SQIVND (reference sequence). V lost 6 bases and J lost 2, with 11 bases in between. This CDR3 has 13 residues. The CDR3 loop is CASREGTTYEQYF. The CDR3 DNA follows: TGTGCCAGTAGGGAGGGGACGACCTACGAGCAGTACTTC.

The chain couples TRBV29-1 to TRBJ1-5; D perhaps matches TRBD1 (6 bases). The V end lost 6 bases, the J end lost 3 bases, and 15 bases lay between the germline ends. Germline lookup yields CDR1 SQVTM and CDR2 ANQGSEA. The CDR3 is 14 amino acids. Here the CDR3 DNA reads TGCAGCGTAGTCGACGGGGGCAACAATCAGCCCCAGCATTTT. This sequence encodes CSVVDGGNNQPQHF.

Regarding this clonotype: One end of the junction is discordant with germline, which a read error may explain. The V call is TRBV7-2, the J call TRBJ2-7, with D perhaps TRBD1 (6 bases). CDR3 length: 14 amino acids. Germline-derived CDR1 and CDR2 are SGHTA and FQGNSA. The CDR3 coding sequence is TGTGCCAGCAGCATGACAGGTTCGAGCTACGAGCGGTACTTC. Protein sequence: CASSMTGSSYERYF.

V gene TRBV29-1 combines with J gene TRBJ2-7; 13 bases match TRBD2. V was pared by 5 bases and J by 5 bases, with 6 bases of the junction left unmatched. Germline CDR1 SQVTM, CDR2 ANQGSEA. The CDR3 has 14 amino acids. Written as DNA, the CDR3 is TGCAGCGTTTCTTCTGGACTAGCGGGAGACGAGCAGTACTTC. This codes for CSVSSGLAGDEQYF.

The chain recombines TRBV10-3 with TRBJ2-7; 12 nucleotides agree with TRBD2. Germline values: CDR1 ENHRY, CDR2 SYGVKD. The junction had 3 bases not matched to a gene; V was cut back by 4 bases and J by 2 bases. The CDR3 runs 15 residues. The CDR3 region is CAISGTSGITYEQYF. The CDR3 DNA reads TGTGCCATCAGTGGGACTAGCGGGATCACCTACGAGCAGTACTTC.

This clonotype showed up just once. The rearrangement links TRBV24-1 to TRBJ1-2; 9 bases match TRBD1. The CDR3 totals 12 residues. Germline loops: CDR1 KGHDR, CDR2 SFDVKD. As DNA, the CDR3 is TGTGCTAGACCGGGACAGGGAATTGGCTACACCTTC. It translates to CARPGQGIGYTF.

The chain joins TRBV7-9 to TRBJ2-7; TRBD2 aligns across 7 bases. The CDR3 consists of 14 residues. Germline loops: CDR1 SEHNR, CDR2 FQNEAQ (reference sequence). The ends lost 3 bases at V and 4 bases at J; junction bases unmatched: 6. For the CDR3, the DNA is TGTGCCAGCAGCTTCCTTAGCGGGCCTTACGAGCAGTACTTC. Protein: CASSFLSGPYEQYF.

This clonotype was counted between two and nine times. The chain employs TRBV18 and TRBJ2-5, with D hard to call. CDR3 length: 12 amino acids. V lost 3 bases and J lost 2, with 4 bases in between. In germline, CDR1 is KGHSH, CDR2 LQKENI. CDR3 bases: TGTGCCAGCTCACCGTATCAAGAGACCCAGTACTTC. This sequence encodes CASSPYQETQYF.

At least ten counts were recorded for this clonotype. The V gene is TRBV20-1, the J gene TRBJ1-3, with D unclear. The CDR3 has 14 residues. CDR1 is DFQATT and CDR2 is SNEGSKA in the germline V gene (reference sequence). The V gene lost 6 bases and the J gene lost 0 bases, with 12 bases spanning the gap. The CDR3 is CSASRSASGNTIYF. The CDR3 DNA is TGCAGTGCGTCCCGGTCAGCCTCTGGAAACACCATATATTTT.

Worth noting for this clonotype: This may come from a read error, since a much larger clone is one base off. The chain uses TRBV7-8 and TRBJ2-1; 8 nucleotides line up with TRBD2. The CDR3 length is 14 residues. In germline, CDR1 is SGHVS, CDR2 FQNEAQ. J was trimmed by 8 bases and V by 4 bases; bases with no gene match: 7. The CDR3 bases are TGTGCCAGCAGCTCCGGCCGGGGGGGGGATGAGCAGTTCTTC. It is translated as CASSSGRGGDEQFF.

This clonotype was seen a few times. This may arise from a read error, as a much more abundant clone is one base away. The CDR3 sequence is CSARDSFLAGANTGELFF. CDR3 in DNA: TGCAGTGCTAGAGATTCCTTCCTAGCGGGGGCCAACACCGGGGAGCTGTTTTTT. The V gene is TRBV20-1, the J gene TRBJ2-2, with 10 bases lining up with TRBD2. This CDR3 region has 18 residues. The germline gives CDR1 DFQATT, CDR2 SNEGSKA (reference sequence). Germline trimming cut 0 bases from V and 2 bases from J; bases unmatched to any gene: 9.

This clonotype was counted ten times or more. The rearrangement links TRBV7-9 to TRBJ1-1, with TRBD1 as a possible D gene (6 bases). The CDR3 has 14 residues. Germline lookup yields CDR1 SEHNR and CDR2 FQNEAQ (reference sequence). Trimming took off 1 base at V and 6 bases at J, with 12 bases between the two ends. The CDR3 region has the DNA TGTGCCAGCAGCTTAGTCGGCAGGGGCGCTGAAGCTTTCTTT. This gives the protein CASSLVGRGAEAFF.

This clonotype was observed many times. This chain uses TRBV7-9 with TRBJ2-7; 9 positions match TRBD1. The CDR3 runs 14 residues. V gave up 5 bases and J gave up 3 bases; unmatched junction bases: 5. From germline, CDR1 is SEHNR and CDR2 FQNEAQ (reference sequence). The DNA of the CDR3 is TGTGCCAGCAGCGCCGGGACAGGGCGCTACGAGCAGTACTTC. This translates into CASSAGTGRYEQYF. Full variable domain (outside the CDR3, taken from reference TRBV7-9 and TRBJ2-7): DTGVSQNPRHKITKRGQNVTFRCDPISEHNRLYWYRQTLGQGPEFLTYFQNEAQLEKSRLLSDRFSAERPKGSFSTLEIQRTEQGDSAMYLCASSAGTGRYEQYFGPGTRLTVT.

This clonotype came up many times. The CDR3 reads CASSLEQGATEAFF. In DNA form, the CDR3 reads TGTGCCAGCAGCTTAGAACAGGGGGCGACTGAAGCTTTCTTT. V usage is TRBV13 and J usage is TRBJ1-1; 9 positions agree with TRBD1. The CDR3 sequence is 14 residues long. CDR1 and CDR2 from the germline V gene are PRHDT and FYEKMQ (reference sequence). Unmatched junction bases numbered 2, after V lost 1 base and J lost 5 bases.

There are a few counts of this clonotype. The chain combines TRBV6-1 with TRBJ1-2; the match to TRBD1 covers 7 bases. In germline, CDR1 is MNHNS, CDR2 SASEGT. This CDR3 comprises 13 residues. V gave up 2 bases and J gave up 11 bases; unmatched junction bases: 8. The CDR3 DNA follows: TGTGCCAGCAGTGAATTGTACAGGGGATTATACACCTTC. As protein: CASSELYRGLYTF.